This T cell receptor (beta chain) stems from a study of low-dose radiotherapy and immunotherapy resistance in tumors. Study information: In Cohort 2, 1 Gy per fraction was delivered every two weeks, for a total of 13 Gy over 26 weeks. Nivolumab was given to patients as a 240 mg flat dose every two weeks, and ipilimumab at 1 mg/kg every six weeks. Both were delivered intravenously.

Time point here: after trial treatment. Treatment given: LDRT plus nivolumab, ipilimumab, low-dose cyclophosphamide and aspirin (RACIN trial). Ipilimumab, nivolumab, aspirin, low-dose cyclophosphamide and low-dose radiotherapy were administered to donors. Eligible patients bore advanced solid tumors devoid of tumor-infiltrating lymphocytes. Germline V gives CDR1 KGHDR, CDR2 SFDVKD. The CDR3 covers 16 residues. The V end was cut by 3 bases, the J end by 6 bases, with 16 bases between. Gene-specific TRAV and TRBV primers were used for first-strand cDNA, covering alpha and beta chains. A constant-region primer paired with the V-primer adapter amplified TCRs over about 20 PCR cycles. TCRdb re-called the reads with MiXCR, one entry per CDR3 protein. The repertoire holds about 39,000 distinct CDR3 sequences, with 20% as singletons.

The TCR originated in a female donor with ovarian cancer. The V gene is TRBV24-1, the J gene TRBJ2-2; D is undetermined. The sample consisted of PBMCs, taken after low-dose radiotherapy plus immunotherapy. Here the CDR3 reads CATSDPKVGWSGELFF. Written as DNA, the CDR3 is TGTGCCACCAGTGATCCGAAGGTCGGGTGGTCCGGGGAGCTGTTTTTT.